This T cell receptor (beta chain) was captured by sequencing in a study of shared clonotypes between healthy human individuals. Assay runs were performed at deep level. Profiled with immunoSEQ multiplex PCR; TCRdb holds only in-frame clones, not every one. The table includes around 2,000,000 clones, roughly 91% detected once. Terminally differentiated effector memory CD45RA+ cells were left out of the naive CD8 fraction, which was CD45RO-negative and positively selected for CCR7. Germline V gene lookup returns CDR1 LNHDA and CDR2 SQIVND (reference sequence). The CDR3 is made up of 14 amino acids. With 1 base clipped from V and 15 bases from J, the junction kept 12 bases outside the gene matches.

This TCR was recovered from a man younger than 35 in good health. Some clones in this sample may be carry-over from other donors' samples. The sequencing sample was made of naive CD8+ T cells from PBMCs. The chain uses TRBV19 and TRBJ2-1, with 7 bases lining up with TRBD1. CDR3 sequence: CASSIVSGGTVRFF. The CDR3 DNA follows: TGTGCCAGTAGTATAGTAAGCGGTGGGACAGTCCGGTTCTTC.